A single T cell receptor beta chain is shown here with its context. These data come from a study of control samples from healthy donors and cancer patients. TCRdb's copy holds only in-frame clones and misses some; the assay was immunoSEQ multiplex PCR. The table has approximately 150,000 clones, approximately 94% seen once; the top ten hold 1.1% to 1.5%. The TCR sequence derives from a woman aged 18-29 years in good health. Sequencing used blood.

For the CDR3, the DNA is TGCGCCAGCAGCCAAGTAAGGAAGACCCAGTACTTC. Translated, it gives CASSQVRKTQYF. The chain employs TRBV4-3 and TRBJ2-5; D not certain. This CDR3 comprises 12 residues. The V gene lost 1 base and the J gene lost 6 bases, with 6 bases spanning the gap. Germline V gene sequence: CDR1 LGHNA, CDR2 YSLEER.